This passage covers 32 T cell receptor beta chains from one sample sequenced in a study of lymphopenia after photon versus proton radiotherapy. Generated by immunoSEQ multiplex PCR, the TCRdb table keeps only in-frame clones and is missing some. The repertoire holds tens of thousands of clones, with about 83% as singletons. The sample consisted of peripheral blood, taken from a patient treated with proton-based radiotherapy. The receptors here all came from a man aged 55 to 70 with pancreatic cancer.

The V call is TRBV4-1, the J call TRBJ2-1; maybe TRBD1 (6 bases). Trimming cost V 1 base and J 1 base, with 14 bases left between them. The CDR3 runs to 17 residues. Per the germline V gene, CDR1 is MGHRA and CDR2 is YSYEKL. The chain's CDR3 is CASSQGRLGGSYNEQFF. CDR3 DNA: TGCGCCAGCAGCCAAGGCCGGTTAGGGGGTTCCTACAATGAGCAGTTCTTC.

The chain combines TRBV9 with TRBJ2-7; the match to TRBD1 covers 8 bases. V gave up 0 bases and J gave up 2 bases; unmatched junction bases: 1. CDR1 is SGDLS, CDR2 YYNGEE, per germline. The CDR3 loop spans 14 amino acids. For the CDR3, the DNA is TGTGCCAGCAGCGTAGCACAGGGGGCCTACGAGCAGTACTTC. Encoded protein: CASSVAQGAYEQYF.

The V call is TRBV5-8, the J call TRBJ2-3, with D tentatively TRBD1 (6 bases). V lost 4 bases to trimming and J lost 2 bases, with 11 bases between them. Germline assignment: CDR1 SGHTS and CDR2 YDEGEE. The CDR3 is 14 amino acids. CDR3 nucleotide sequence: TGTGCCAGCAGCATTACAGGGTACACAGATACGCAGTATTTT. This sequence encodes CASSITGYTDTQYF.

This chain uses TRBV25-1 with TRBJ2-7, with a weak D call TRBD2 (6 bases). The V and J ends lost 6 bases and 6 bases respectively, with 21 bases between them. From germline, CDR1 is MGHDK and CDR2 SYGVNS. The CDR3 has 15 amino acids. CDR3 coding DNA: TGTGCCAGCAGCGAAATGGACGGGGGAGGAGGCGAGCAGTACTTC. Amino acids: CASSEMDGGGGEQYF.

This sequence joins TRBV5-1 and TRBJ2-3, with D possibly matching TRBD1 (5 bases). The V gene lost 4 bases and the J gene lost 3 bases, with 18 bases spanning the gap. This CDR3 contains 16 residues. The germline gives CDR1 SGHRS, CDR2 YFSETQ. The CDR3 sequence is CASSGRKGVGTDTQYF. As DNA, the CDR3 is TGCGCCAGCAGCGGCCGGAAAGGGGTAGGGACAGATACGCAGTATTTT.

The chain employs TRBV5-1 and TRBJ1-3, with D possibly matching TRBD1 (5 bases). V shed 1 base and J shed 3 bases, with 14 bases lying between them. CDR3 size: 16 residues. Germline values: CDR1 SGHRS, CDR2 YFSETQ. CDR3 loop: CASSLPQGRSGNTIYF. The CDR3, as DNA: TGCGCCAGCAGCTTGCCCCAGGGAAGGAGTGGAAACACCATATATTTT.

The V and J genes are TRBV5-4 and TRBJ2-3; D not resolved. Germline loops: CDR1 SGHNT, CDR2 YYREEE (reference sequence). Trimming left V 4 bases short and J 4 bases short, with 10 bases between. The CDR3 runs to 13 residues. The CDR3 protein is CASSSKIADTQYF. The DNA for the CDR3 is TGTGCCAGCAGCAGTAAAATAGCAGATACGCAGTATTTT.

This chain links TRBV6-5 with TRBJ2-7, with D possibly being TRBD2 (6 bases). The CDR3 runs 14 residues. V was pared by 2 bases and J by 0 bases, with 8 bases between. Germline CDR1 is MNHEY and CDR2 is SVGAGI. This CDR3 reads CASSYGGISYEQYF. The CDR3 coding sequence is TGTGCCAGCAGTTACGGCGGGATCTCCTACGAGCAGTACTTC.

The V call is TRBV4-3, the J call TRBJ2-7; D tentatively fits TRBD1 or TRBD2 (6 bases each). CDR1 is LGHNA and CDR2 is YSLEER in the germline V gene. The germline V and J ends were trimmed by 3 bases and 1 base, with 10 bases remaining between them. CDR3 size: 14 residues. The CDR3 nucleotides are TGCGCCAGCAGCCAGGGGGGCAGTTCCTACGAGCAGTACTTC. It translates to CASSQGGSSYEQYF.

The CDR3 reads CASSVSSGSPTDTQYF. The CDR3 bases are TGTGCCAGCAGTGTATCCAGCGGGAGCCCTACAGATACGCAGTATTTT. The chain carries TRBV6-1 and TRBJ2-3; 8 positions match TRBD2. The V gene's germline CDR1 is MNHNS and CDR2 SASEGT. There are 16 residues in the CDR3. Unmatched junction bases numbered 9, after V lost 4 bases and J lost 3 bases.

The rearrangement joins TRBV30 to TRBJ1-2; D gene unclear. The CDR3 length is 11 residues. The V gene lost 2 bases and the J gene lost 8 bases, with 9 bases spanning the gap. Germline lookup yields CDR1 GTSNPN and CDR2 SVGIG (reference sequence). CDR3 residues: CAWSRNGGYTF. The CDR3 DNA reads TGTGCCTGGAGTCGGAATGGCGGCTACACCTTC.

This clone was counted a few times. The genes are TRBV18 and TRBJ1-4; D is unclear. The CDR3 covers 15 residues. Trimming removed 0 bases at V and 8 bases at J, with 13 bases between. Germline CDR1 is KGHSH and CDR2 is LQKENI. CDR3 residues: CASSPPEAIREKLFF. CDR3 nucleotide sequence: TGTGCCAGCTCACCACCTGAGGCAATTAGGGAAAAACTGTTTTTT.

The genes are TRBV5-1 and TRBJ1-1, with a weak D call TRBD1 (6 bases). This CDR3 contains 17 residues. V dropped 4 bases and J dropped 3 bases, with 22 bases sitting between them. Germline assignment: CDR1 SGHRS and CDR2 YFSETQ. CDR3 DNA sequence: TGCGCCAGCAGCCCGGGGCGGGGGCCCTCTGGGGACACTGAAGCTTTCTTT. Translated, it gives CASSPGRGPSGDTEAFF.

CDR3 sequence (DNA): TGTGCCAGCAGCCAAGCGGGGTTGACCTTTTTGGAGACCCAGTACTTC. This encodes CASSQAGLTFLETQYF. The chain combines TRBV14 with TRBJ2-5, with D maybe TRBD2 (5 bases). Per the germline V gene, CDR1 is SGHDN and CDR2 is FVKESK. CDR3 length equals 16 residues. Trimming removed 1 base at V and 5 bases at J, with 17 bases between.

The rearrangement joins TRBV27 to TRBJ2-2, with D perhaps TRBD1 (6 bases). With 3 bases removed from V and 1 base from J, the gap between germline ends came to 18 bases. The CDR3 sequence is 18 residues long. Germline assignment: CDR1 MNHEY and CDR2 SMNVEV (reference sequence). The CDR3 coding sequence is TGTGCCAGCAGTTTTAACCCTCCCGGGACATTGAACACCGGGGAGCTGTTTTTT. Its protein product is CASSFNPPGTLNTGELFF.

The rearrangement joins TRBV6-1 to TRBJ2-1; 7 bases agree with TRBD1. J was trimmed by 2 bases and V by 3 bases; bases with no gene match: 7. The CDR3 length is 16 residues. Per the germline V gene, CDR1 is MNHNS and CDR2 is SASEGT. The DNA for the CDR3 is TGTGCCAGCAGTGAGGCAGGGGGAACCGCCTACAATGAGCAGTTCTTC. This translates into CASSEAGGTAYNEQFF.

The chain links TRBV7-3 to TRBJ2-1, with TRBD2 as a possible D gene (5 bases). The CDR3 covers 15 residues. The germline V and J ends were trimmed by 6 bases and 3 bases, with 15 bases remaining between them. The germline V gene encodes CDR1 SGHTA and CDR2 FQGTGA. The CDR3 DNA reads TGTGCCAGCAGTCTCGACCCGAGGGACTACAATGAGCAGTTCTTC. It translates to CASSLDPRDYNEQFF.

The chain employs TRBV28 and TRBJ2-1; 12 bases map to TRBD2. Germline values: CDR1 MDHEN, CDR2 SYDVKM. The CDR3 consists of 16 residues. The J segment lost 5 bases and the V segment lost 5 bases, leaving 7 bases of the junction unmatched. The CDR3 spells CASSPLGLAGNNEQFF. In DNA, the CDR3 is TGTGCCAGCAGTCCCCTAGGACTAGCGGGAAACAATGAGCAGTTCTTC.

The CDR3 sequence is CASSETPSGRETQYF. CDR3 DNA sequence: TGTGCCAGCAGTGAAACTCCTAGCGGAAGGGAGACCCAGTACTTC. The chain recombines TRBV6-1 with TRBJ2-5, with TRBD2 identical over 7 bases. The V gene's germline CDR1 is MNHNS and CDR2 SASEGT. V shed 2 bases and J 5 bases; nucleotides not matched to a gene: 8. The CDR3 is made up of 15 amino acids.

The V call is TRBV5-1, the J call TRBJ2-2, with 7 bases lining up with TRBD2. The junction had 10 bases not matched to a gene; V was cut back by 2 bases and J by 0 bases. Germline lookup yields CDR1 SGHRS and CDR2 YFSETQ. The CDR3 is 18 amino acids. In nucleotides, the CDR3 is TGCGCCAGCAGCTTAGGTGGAGGACTAGACCCGAACACCGGGGAGCTGTTTTTT. It specifies CASSLGGGLDPNTGELFF.

The rearrangement joins TRBV19 to TRBJ1-4, with 11 nucleotides matching TRBD1. Germline trimming cut 5 bases from V and 2 bases from J; bases unmatched to any gene: 10. The germline gives CDR1 LNHDA, CDR2 SQIVND (reference sequence). There are 18 residues in the CDR3. The CDR3 reads CASSSGQGAFGTNEKLFF. In nucleotides, the CDR3 is TGTGCCAGTAGTTCCGGACAGGGGGCGTTCGGGACTAATGAAAAACTGTTTTTT.

The chain recombines TRBV5-1 with TRBJ2-7; no clear D. CDR1 is SGHRS, CDR2 YFSETQ, per germline. CDR3 size: 12 residues. V was clipped by 4 bases and J by 1 base, with 6 bases between them. The CDR3 loop reads CASSRNSYEQYF. The CDR3 bases are TGCGCCAGCAGCCGAAATTCCTACGAGCAGTACTTC.

The chain employs TRBV7-9 and TRBJ2-3; no clear D gene. The V and J ends lost 1 base and 3 bases respectively, with 8 bases between them. Germline V lookup: CDR1 SEHNR, CDR2 FQNEAQ (reference sequence). CDR3 length: 14 amino acids. CDR3 DNA sequence: TGTGCCAGCAGCTTAGAACTTTGGACAGATACGCAGTATTTT. The encoded protein is CASSLELWTDTQYF.

The rearrangement uses TRBV28 and TRBJ1-5; 10 nucleotides align to TRBD1. J gave up 6 bases and V 4 bases, and 6 bases lay outside the gene matches. The germline gives CDR1 MDHEN, CDR2 SYDVKM. The CDR3 runs to 15 residues. DNA for the CDR3: TGTGCCAGCAGTTCACGGACAGGGGGGATTCAGCCCCAGCATTTT. Translation gives CASSSRTGGIQPQHF.

The chain uses TRBV28 and TRBJ2-6; the D is unclear. Germline values: CDR1 MDHEN, CDR2 SYDVKM. CDR3 length: 13 residues. Trimming cost V 1 base and J 11 bases, with 9 bases left between them. The CDR3 region is CASSLYNSHVLTF. CDR3 DNA: TGTGCCAGCAGTTTATACAACTCGCACGTCCTGACTTTC.

The J gene is TRBJ1-5, the V gene TRBV11-2; no clear D. With 1 base removed from V and 0 bases from J, the gap between germline ends came to 7 bases. CDR1 is SGHAT, CDR2 FQNNGV, per germline. The CDR3 covers 15 residues. Here the CDR3 reads CASSLGRNSNQPQHF. The CDR3 nucleotides read TGTGCCAGCAGCTTAGGCAGAAATAGCAATCAGCCCCAGCATTTT.

The genes are TRBV11-2 and TRBJ1-3; D ambiguous. V lost 1 base and J 0 bases, leaving 4 bases between the germline ends. The CDR3 has 14 amino acids. Germline CDR1 and CDR2: SGHAT and FQNNGV. CDR3 amino acids: CASSLGTSGNTIYF. The CDR3 coding sequence is TGTGCCAGCAGCTTAGGGACCTCTGGAAACACCATATATTTT.

The rearrangement links TRBV5-1 to TRBJ2-1, with 13 bases fitting TRBD2. V dropped 4 bases and J dropped 6; count of bases not matched to a gene: 10. The CDR3 has 17 amino acids. Germline V gene lookup returns CDR1 SGHRS and CDR2 YFSETQ. In DNA form, the CDR3 reads TGCGCCAGCAGCAAAGGACTAGCGGGAGTTGGGGGCAATGAGCAGTTCTTC. This gives the protein CASSKGLAGVGGNEQFF.

The CDR3 sequence: CASSPATNEKLFF. In DNA form, the CDR3 reads TGCGCCAGCAGCCCCGCAACTAATGAAAAACTGTTTTTT. The J gene is TRBJ1-4, the V gene TRBV4-1; no clear D gene. Germline V gives CDR1 MGHRA, CDR2 YSYEKL. V was clipped by 4 bases and J by 0 bases, with 3 bases between them. The length of the CDR3 is 13 residues.

The rearrangement links TRBV5-6 to TRBJ2-7; 8 bases are a match to TRBD1. The CDR3 has 15 amino acids. Germline CDR1 SGHDT, CDR2 YYEEEE. With 4 bases clipped from V and 1 base from J, the junction kept 7 bases outside the gene matches. This chain's CDR3 is CASSVTGASSYEQYF. CDR3 coding DNA: TGTGCCAGCAGCGTGACAGGGGCCAGTTCCTACGAGCAGTACTTC.

This sequence joins TRBV7-2 and TRBJ1-2, with D maybe TRBD1 (5 bases). The germline V and J ends were trimmed by 5 bases and 1 base, with 8 bases remaining between them. The CDR3 covers 13 residues. Germline V gene sequence: CDR1 SGHTA, CDR2 FQGNSA. The CDR3 nucleotides read TGTGCCAGCAGCCCCAGGGTTAACTATGGCTACACCTTC. This encodes CASSPRVNYGYTF.

The chain is built from TRBV5-4 and TRBJ2-1; D gene ambiguous. This CDR3 region has 14 residues. Per germline, CDR1 SGHNT and CDR2 YYREEE (reference sequence). Trimming left V 1 base short and J 4 bases short, with 9 bases between. CDR3 nucleotide sequence: TGTGCCAGCAGCTTGCCTCCGTTGTACAATGAGCAGTTCTTC. Its translation is CASSLPPLYNEQFF.